One and the same sample provided the 2 T cell receptor beta chains below, sequenced in a study of blood T cell repertoires in COVID-19. The table came from immunoSEQ multiplex PCR; TCRdb's copy has only in-frame clones and leaves some out. The data contain 150,000 to 200,000 clones, 80% to 90% of them singletons. The source material was peripheral blood. The receptors were gathered from a man between 45 and 60 years old with active or convalescent COVID-19.

The V gene is TRBV27, the J gene TRBJ1-2; 7 bases are shared with TRBD1. Germline V lookup: CDR1 MNHEY, CDR2 SMNVEV (reference sequence). Trimming cost V 6 bases and J 4 bases; bases outside gene matches: 5. The CDR3 extends over 13 amino acids. CDR3 nucleotide sequence: TGTGCCAGCAGGAGGGGGCCTGGCTATGGCTACACCTTC. It specifies CASRRGPGYGYTF.

The chain recombines TRBV5-4 with TRBJ2-2, with D unclear. Germline V gene sequence: CDR1 SGHNT, CDR2 YYREEE (reference sequence). The V and J ends lost 2 bases and 0 bases respectively, with 8 bases between them. This CDR3 region has 15 residues. The CDR3 loop reads CASSFWQTNTGELFF. The CDR3 DNA is TGTGCCAGCAGCTTCTGGCAGACGAACACCGGGGAGCTGTTTTTT. Filled out from reference TRBV5-4 and TRBJ2-2, the complete variable domain reads ETGVTQSPTHLIKTRGQQVTLRCSSQSGHNTVSWYQQALGQGPQFIFQYYREEENGRGNFPPRFSGLQFPNYSSELNVNALELDDSALYLCASSFWQTNTGELFFGEGSRLTVL.